These 27 T cell receptor beta chains were all obtained from the same sample, sequenced in a study of T cells after yellow fever vaccination. TCRdb fed the 5' RACE reads into MiXCR, producing one record per CDR3 protein. The sample shows over 250,000 distinct CDR3 sequences, over 4% of them seen only once. The specimen comprised PBMCs, sampled 5 days after the yellow fever booster vaccination. The source is a man between 18 and 29 years old who received the YFV17D yellow fever vaccine.

This clonotype occurred a few times. V gene TRBV21-1 combines with J gene TRBJ2-3. TRBV21-1 is a recognized pseudogene. This CDR3 has 12 residues. The CDR3 loop reads CASTKWADTQYF. Written as DNA, the CDR3 is TGTGCCAGCACCAAGTGGGCAGATACGCAGTATTTT.

This clonotype was observed a handful of times. This sequence joins TRBV12-3 or TRBV12-4 and TRBJ2-7; D uncertain. This CDR3 has 13 amino acids. V lost 4 bases and J 0 bases, leaving 7 bases between the germline ends. The CDR3 nucleotides read TGTGCCAGCAGTTGGGCCAGCTCCTACGAGCAGTACTTC. This sequence encodes CASSWASSYEQYF.

The chain employs TRBV15 and TRBJ2-7, with D uncertain. The CDR3 totals 15 residues. Germline V gives CDR1 LNHNV, CDR2 YYDKDF (reference sequence). With 0 bases removed from V and 2 bases from J, the gap between germline ends came to 11 bases. The CDR3 DNA follows: TGTGCCACCAGCAGAGATGGTAACGGAGCCTACGAGCAGTACTTC. It is translated as CATSRDGNGAYEQYF.

This chain links TRBV9 with TRBJ2-7, with D possibly being TRBD1 or TRBD2 (5 bases each). Trimming left V 3 bases short and J 0 bases short, with 10 bases between. Per germline, CDR1 SGDLS and CDR2 YYNGEE. The CDR3 is 14 residues long. The CDR3 DNA sequence: TGTGCCAGCAGCGCGGGACCTAGCTCCTACGAGCAGTACGTC. It codes for CASSAGPSSYEQYV.

This chain links TRBV11-3 with TRBJ2-7; 8 bases map to TRBD1. Per the germline V gene, CDR1 is SGHNT and CDR2 is YENEEA. This CDR3 contains 15 residues. The V segment lost 1 base and the J segment 7 bases; nucleotides outside the gene matches: 9. CDR3 loop: CASSLGQGSPSEQYF. CDR3 DNA: TGTGCCAGCAGCTTAGGACAGGGGAGCCCCTCGGAGCAGTACTTC.

The gene calls are TRBV29-1 and TRBJ2-1; 10 nucleotides agree with TRBD2. The CDR3 consists of 14 residues. The germline gives CDR1 SQVTM, CDR2 ANQGSEA. The junction had 8 bases not matched to a gene; V was cut back by 3 bases and J by 9 bases. In nucleotides, the CDR3 is TGCAGCGTTGACTGGGGACTAGCGTCTCCTGAGCAGTTCTTC. Its translation: CSVDWGLASPEQFF.

This clonotype came up a few times. CDR3 protein: CASSLEPPASGGSGELFF. CDR3 DNA: TGCGCCAGCAGCTTGGAACCCCCAGCTAGCGGGGGCTCAGGGGAGCTGTTTTTT. This chain uses TRBV5-1 with TRBJ2-2, with 10 bases fitting TRBD2. With 0 bases clipped from V and 8 bases from J, the junction kept 13 bases outside the gene matches. The CDR3 consists of 18 residues. CDR1 SGHRS and CDR2 YFSETQ come from the germline V gene.

Only a few counts were recorded for this clonotype. J is TRBJ1-4 and V is TRBV15; D remains unclear. Trimming took off 1 base at V and 6 bases at J, with 6 bases between the two ends. CDR1 and CDR2 from the germline V gene are LNHNV and YYDKDF (reference sequence). The CDR3 has 13 amino acids. The CDR3 DNA follows: TGTGCCACCAGCAGAGGTCCCCATGAAAAACTGTTTTTT. Protein product: CATSRGPHEKLFF.

This clonotype was found many times. The chain carries TRBV7-9 and TRBJ1-4; D is unresolved. The ends were cut back, 5 bases at V and 4 bases at J, with 11 bases in the middle. In germline, CDR1 is SEHNR, CDR2 FQNEAQ (reference sequence). The CDR3 covers 14 residues. This CDR3 is CASSQTPNNEKLFF. CDR3 nucleotides: TGTGCCAGCAGCCAGACACCGAATAATGAAAAACTGTTTTTT.

This clonotype was observed many times. This sequence joins TRBV7-9 and TRBJ1-1; TRBD1 matches 7 bases. The CDR3 loop spans 12 amino acids. The germline V gene encodes CDR1 SEHNR and CDR2 FQNEAQ (reference sequence). The V gene end was trimmed by 4 bases and the J gene end by 5 bases; junction bases not matched to a gene: 1. The CDR3 nucleotides are TGTGCCAGCAGCTCAGGGGGGACTGAAGCTTTCTTT. Translation gives CASSSGGTEAFF.

The rearrangement uses TRBV5-4 and TRBJ2-2; D call uncertain. V was cut by 3 bases and J by 1 base, with 10 bases left in between. The CDR3 is 15 amino acids. Germline lookup yields CDR1 SGHNT and CDR2 YYREEE (reference sequence). The CDR3 sequence is CASSSPDRNTGELFF. CDR3 coding DNA: TGTGCCAGCAGCTCACCGGACCGGAACACCGGGGAGCTGTTTTTT.

The chain joins TRBV7-2 to TRBJ2-6; D perhaps matches TRBD2 (5 bases). Trimming took 5 bases from V and 2 from J, leaving 13 bases between them. The CDR3 runs to 16 residues. In germline, CDR1 is SGHTA, CDR2 FQGNSA. CDR3 protein: CASSPSAGAGANVLTF. Here the CDR3 DNA reads TGTGCCAGCAGCCCCTCGGCCGGGGCTGGGGCCAACGTCCTGACTTTC.

This clonotype turned up a few times. The chain combines TRBV2 with TRBJ2-3; D unresolved. CDR3 size: 14 residues. Trimming stripped 6 bases from V and 3 bases from J, with 13 bases between. The germline CDR1 and CDR2 sequences are SNHLY and FYNNEI. The CDR3 DNA is TGTGCCAGCAGCCCTAAAAGGGCGACAGATACGCAGTATTTT. This translates into CASSPKRATDTQYF. The entire variable domain, with the rest obtained from reference TRBV2 and TRBJ2-3, is as follows: EPEVTQTPSHQVTQMGQEVILRCVPISNHLYFYWYRQILGQKVEFLVSFYNNEISEKSEIFDDQFSVERPDGSNFTLKIRSTKLEDSAMYFCASSPKRATDTQYFGPGTRLTVL.

This clonotype was found a few times. The V and J genes are TRBV7-2 and TRBJ2-1; the match to TRBD2 covers 11 bases. J was trimmed by 7 bases and V by 5 bases; bases with no gene match: 7. There are 15 residues in the CDR3. From germline, CDR1 is SGHTA and CDR2 FQGNSA. CDR3 protein: CASSTTSGVENEQFF. The CDR3 coding sequence is TGTGCCAGCAGCACGACTAGCGGGGTTGAAAATGAGCAGTTCTTC.

The sample holds a few counts of this clonotype. The gene calls are TRBV12-3 or TRBV12-4 and TRBJ2-5, with D perhaps being TRBD1 or TRBD2 (5 bases each). V was trimmed by 5 bases and J by 4 bases, leaving 14 bases between them. This CDR3 is built from 14 residues. CDR3 in DNA: TGTGCCAGCAGTATCGGGACGGGTGTAGAGACCCAGTACTTC. It is translated as CASSIGTGVETQYF.

V usage is TRBV6-5 and J usage is TRBJ2-5; 14 nucleotides agree with TRBD2. Trimming at V came to 7 bases and at J to 7 bases, leaving 5 bases not matched to a gene. From germline, CDR1 is MNHEY and CDR2 SVGAGI. There are 14 residues in the CDR3. Here the CDR3 reads CASKGLAGGGTQYF. In DNA form, the CDR3 reads TGTGCCAGCAAAGGACTAGCGGGGGGTGGGACCCAGTACTTC.

The chain has TRBV5-1 and TRBJ2-4, with 7 bases matching TRBD2. Germline CDR1 reads SGHRS; CDR2 reads YFSETQ. The V and J ends lost 1 base and 5 bases, in that order; junction bases with no gene match: 6. The CDR3 consists of 15 residues. CDR3 loop: CASSLYGAGENIQYF. The DNA of the CDR3 is TGCGCCAGCAGCTTGTACGGGGCGGGGGAAAACATTCAGTACTTC.

The chain recombines TRBV7-6 with TRBJ2-7; tentatively, D is TRBD1 (6 bases). This CDR3 comprises 11 residues. V was clipped by 5 bases and J by 8 bases, with 10 bases between them. From germline, CDR1 is SGHVS and CDR2 FNYEAQ. The CDR3 here is CASSGTGKQYV. The CDR3 DNA is TGTGCCAGCAGCGGAACAGGGAAGCAGTACGTC.

This clonotype was seen at least ten times. The chain recombines TRBV20-1 with TRBJ1-2; a weak D match, TRBD1 (5 bases). The germline V gene has CDR1 DFQATT and CDR2 SNEGSKA (reference sequence). The CDR3 is made up of 14 amino acids. The germline V and J ends were trimmed by 6 bases and 4 bases, with 18 bases remaining between them. CDR3 region: CSATSGGAGYGYTF. CDR3 DNA sequence: TGCAGTGCGACGAGCGGGGGAGCAGGCTATGGCTACACCTTC.

This clonotype was seen ten or more times. The chain combines TRBV11-2 with TRBJ2-2, with D perhaps matching TRBD1 (5 bases). Germline loops: CDR1 SGHAT, CDR2 FQNNGV. This CDR3 is built from 13 residues. Trimming pared 6 bases from V and 3 bases from J, leaving 8 bases between. The CDR3 DNA sequence: TGTGCCAGCAGTACAGGATACACCGGGGAGCTGTTTTTT. This codes for CASSTGYTGELFF.

Only a few counts were recorded for this clonotype. The rearrangement joins TRBV5-1 to TRBJ2-7, with 8 bases matching TRBD2. The CDR3 length is 15 residues. CDR1 is SGHRS and CDR2 is YFSETQ in the germline V gene. The V segment lost 3 bases and the J segment 6 bases; nucleotides outside the gene matches: 11. The CDR3 reads CASSYGGVRNGEQYV. CDR3 in DNA: TGCGCCAGCAGCTACGGGGGGGTAAGGAATGGCGAGCAGTACGTC.

The chain uses TRBV20-1 and TRBJ2-5; 7 bases line up with TRBD1. Losses at the gene ends were 2 bases for V and 5 bases for J; bases not matched to a gene: 14. The germline gives CDR1 DFQATT, CDR2 SNEGSKA (reference sequence). The CDR3 spans 16 residues. CDR3 in amino acids: CSARRELGQLWETQYF. The CDR3 nucleotides are TGCAGTGCTAGAAGGGAGTTGGGACAGTTATGGGAGACCCAGTACTTC.

The chain joins TRBV5-4 to TRBJ2-5; 12 bases match TRBD2. The CDR3 totals 16 residues. V lost 4 bases and J lost 2; bases outside the gene matches: 6. Germline CDR1 reads SGHNT; CDR2 reads YYREEE (reference sequence). The CDR3 DNA reads TGTGCCAGCAGCGCTAGCGGGGGGGGGCTACAAGAGACCCAGTACTTC. Its translation is CASSASGGGLQETQYF.

The gene calls are TRBV7-2 and TRBJ2-1; 9 nucleotides line up with TRBD2. The CDR3 loop spans 16 amino acids. Germline V gives CDR1 SGHTA, CDR2 FQGNSA. V gave up 5 bases and J gave up 7 bases; unmatched junction bases: 12. In DNA, the CDR3 is TGTGCCAGCAGCCTAATGTCTAGCGGGGCAACTAATGAGCAGTTCTTC. Translated: CASSLMSSGATNEQFF.

This clonotype was counted between two and nine times. This CDR3 is CASSMTSGRETQYF. The CDR3 DNA is TGTGCCAGTAGCATGACTAGCGGTCGAGAGACCCAGTACTTC. The chain joins TRBV19 to TRBJ2-5; the match to TRBD2 covers 9 bases. The CDR3 has 14 residues. Germline lookup yields CDR1 LNHDA and CDR2 SQIVND (reference sequence). V lost 6 bases to trimming and J lost 4 bases; unmatched junction nucleotides: 6.

There are a few counts of this clonotype. The chain links TRBV4-2 to TRBJ2-1; D is unclear. Germline loops: CDR1 LGHNA, CDR2 YNFKEQ. This CDR3 is 13 amino acids long. Trimming took off 1 base at V and 10 bases at J, with 11 bases between the two ends. For the CDR3, the DNA is TGTGCCAGCAGCCAAGGAAAGTTTCGGGAGCAGTTCTTC. It specifies CASSQGKFREQFF.

The rearrangement uses TRBV5-1 and TRBJ2-7; D is perhaps TRBD1 (6 bases). The CDR3 has 15 residues. The germline V gene has CDR1 SGHRS and CDR2 YFSETQ. The V gene lost 5 bases and the J gene lost 3 bases, with 18 bases spanning the gap. The CDR3 is CASRSTPEGGYEQYV. CDR3 DNA: TGCGCCAGCAGATCTACTCCCGAAGGGGGCTACGAGCAGTACGTC.